Shown below are 20 T cell receptor beta chains from a single sample sequenced in a study of shared clonotypes between healthy human individuals. The method was immunoSEQ multiplex PCR; TCRdb's version includes in-frame clones alone and lacks a portion of them. The profile covers roughly 530,000 clones, with 90% to 97% appearing a single time and under 0.06% taken by the ten largest. Source material: naive CD4+ T cells sorted from blood. The subset was: CD45RA+ positively selected. The receptors here all came from a woman in her twenties or thirties in good health.

This rearrangement joins TRBV28 to TRBJ1-2, with 7 bases fitting TRBD1. The V gene end was trimmed by 5 bases and the J gene end by 6 bases; junction bases not matched to a gene: 3. The germline V gene encodes CDR1 MDHEN and CDR2 SYDVKM. CDR3 length equals 12 residues. As DNA, the CDR3 is TGTGCCAGCAGTGTCACAGGGGATGGCTACACCTTC. This gives the protein CASSVTGDGYTF.

The CDR3 sequence: CASSTISNQPQHF. Here the CDR3 DNA reads TGTGCCAGTAGTACGATTAGCAATCAGCCCCAGCATTTT. The V call is TRBV19, the J call TRBJ1-5; D unresolved. Germline V gives CDR1 LNHDA, CDR2 SQIVND (reference sequence). The CDR3 covers 13 residues. With 4 bases removed from V and 0 bases from J, the gap between germline ends came to 4 bases.

The rearrangement links TRBV28 to TRBJ2-6; a weak D match, TRBD1 (6 bases). Germline CDR1 is MDHEN and CDR2 is SYDVKM. V lost 1 base to trimming and J lost 4 bases, with 14 bases between them. CDR3 length: 17 residues. CDR3 bases: TGTGCCAGCAGTTTATTCTTACAGGGCTCGGGGGCCAACGTCCTGACTTTC. This translates into CASSLFLQGSGANVLTF. The variable domain in full, completed from reference TRBV28 and TRBJ2-6, reads DVKVTQSSRYLVKRTGEKVFLECVQDMDHENMFWYRQDPGLGLRLIYFSYDVKMKEKGDIPEGYSVSREKKERFSLILESASTNQTSMYLCASSLFLQGSGANVLTFGAGSRLTVL.

This clone appeared once. The chain joins TRBV5-1 to TRBJ1-4, with TRBD1 matching over 7 bases. The germline V gene has CDR1 SGHRS and CDR2 YFSETQ. The CDR3 extends over 15 amino acids. The V and J ends lost 0 bases and 7 bases, in that order; junction bases with no gene match: 6. The chain's CDR3 is CASSLGQGFFEKLFF. In nucleotides, the CDR3 is TGCGCCAGCAGCTTGGGACAGGGATTTTTTGAAAAACTGTTTTTT.

This clone was counted a few times. V is TRBV28 and J is TRBJ1-1; D gene ambiguous. There are 11 residues in the CDR3. Germline CDR1 is MDHEN and CDR2 is SYDVKM. V was trimmed by 5 bases and J by 11 bases, leaving 12 bases between them. DNA of the CDR3: TGTGCCAGCAGTCCCCAGGACGGGGCTTTCTTT. This translates into CASSPQDGAFF.

This chain connects TRBV6-1 to TRBJ2-2; D not resolved. Germline-derived CDR1 and CDR2 are MNHNS and SASEGT. The CDR3 covers 16 residues. V was trimmed by 2 bases and J by 1 base, leaving 11 bases between them. CDR3: CASSENPPKNTGELFF. The CDR3 DNA sequence: TGTGCCAGCAGTGAAAATCCACCTAAGAACACCGGGGAGCTGTTTTTT.

Regarding this clone: This sample includes further DNA sequences coding for the same CDR3. The J gene is TRBJ1-2, the V gene TRBV19; 7 bases line up with TRBD1. Trimming cost V 4 bases and J 11 bases; bases outside gene matches: 16. Germline loops: CDR1 LNHDA, CDR2 SQIVND (reference sequence). CDR3 length: 15 amino acids. The CDR3 DNA reads as TGTGCCAGTAGTACGGACAGGTCCCCAAGACGTGGTTACACCTTC. This translates into CASSTDRSPRRGYTF.

The rearrangement uses TRBV7-8 and TRBJ1-5; D is undetermined. The CDR3 covers 13 residues. Germline V gene lookup returns CDR1 SGHVS and CDR2 FQNEAQ. With 5 bases removed from V and 0 bases from J, the gap between germline ends came to 5 bases. CDR3 sequence reads: CASSRYSNQPQHF. As DNA, the CDR3 is TGTGCCAGCAGCCGTTATAGCAATCAGCCCCAGCATTTT.

The V and J genes are TRBV7-9 and TRBJ2-5; 8 bases agree with TRBD1. Per the germline V gene, CDR1 is SEHNR and CDR2 is FQNEAQ (reference sequence). The CDR3 runs 17 residues. V was clipped by 3 bases and J by 2 bases; unmatched bases: 11. The CDR3 coding sequence is TGTGCCAGCAGCTTCGGGGGCAGGGGGCGCGGGCAAGAGACCCAGTACTTC. Translation gives CASSFGGRGRGQETQYF.

The chain combines TRBV4-2 with TRBJ2-5, with a possible D match to TRBD2 (5 bases). Germline CDR1 reads LGHNA; CDR2 reads YNFKEQ. Trimming stripped 5 bases from V and 0 bases from J, with 13 bases between. CDR3 length: 15 amino acids. The CDR3 nucleotides read TGTGCCAGCAGCGAACGGGGAAAATACCAAGAGACCCAGTACTTC. Protein: CASSERGKYQETQYF.

This chain connects TRBV5-1 to TRBJ1-6; tentative D call: TRBD1 (5 bases). The CDR3 is 14 amino acids. The V gene's germline CDR1 is SGHRS and CDR2 YFSETQ. Trimming removed 4 bases from V and 6 bases from J, with 11 bases in between. The CDR3 coding sequence is TGCGCCAGCAGCAAAAGGGACCTTAATTCACCCCTCCACTTT. Translated: CASSKRDLNSPLHF.

The chain joins TRBV18 to TRBJ2-5, with TRBD1 matching over 8 bases. The J call is doubtful: the DNA matches TRBJ2-7 better. CDR3 length: 14 residues. CDR1 KGHSH and CDR2 LQKENI come from the germline V gene. The CDR3 nucleotides read TGTGCCAGCTCACCAAGGACAGGGAGGTACGAGCAGTACTTC. It is translated as CASSPRTGRYEQYF.

The chain uses TRBV7-9 and TRBJ2-1, with 9 nucleotides matching TRBD2. Germline V gene lookup returns CDR1 SEHNR and CDR2 FQNEAQ (reference sequence). With V trimmed by 5 bases and J by 8 bases, 7 bases remained unmatched. The CDR3 is made up of 14 amino acids. CDR3 coding DNA: TGTGCCAGCAGCCCACGGACTAGCGAGGATGAGCAGTTCTTC. Protein product: CASSPRTSEDEQFF.

The J gene is TRBJ2-3, the V gene TRBV11-3; D perhaps matches TRBD2 (5 bases). V was cut by 2 bases and J by 8 bases, with 14 bases left in between. The CDR3 is 14 amino acids. Germline CDR1 and CDR2: SGHNT and YENEEA. The CDR3 region has the DNA TGTGCCAGCAGCTTATTTCTAGCCGGTTTTACGCAGTATTTT. Protein: CASSLFLAGFTQYF.

This chain uses TRBV15 with TRBJ2-5; possible D gene TRBD1, 6 bases. Trimming pared 5 bases from V and 5 bases from J, leaving 12 bases between. CDR1 LNHNV and CDR2 YYDKDF come from the germline V gene (reference sequence). The CDR3 totals 13 residues. The CDR3 DNA reads TGTGCCACCAGCGGACAGCTTCTTGAGACCCAGTACTTC. Translating it yields CATSGQLLETQYF.

The chain has TRBV27 and TRBJ1-2; D ambiguous. The CDR3 extends over 16 amino acids. V was shortened by 6 bases and J by 4 bases, with 21 bases between the two germline ends. Looked up from germline, CDR1 is MNHEY and CDR2 is SMNVEV (reference sequence). For the CDR3, the DNA is TGTGCCAGCAGCCCCTTGGGCAGAGGGATCCCCTATGGCTACACCTTC. Protein product: CASSPLGRGIPYGYTF.

The rearrangement uses TRBV27 and TRBJ2-2, with a weak D call TRBD2 (5 bases). Trimming took off 8 bases at V and 1 base at J, with 14 bases between the two ends. The germline V gene encodes CDR1 MNHEY and CDR2 SMNVEV (reference sequence). This CDR3 region has 15 residues. In DNA, the CDR3 is TGTGCCAGCGCCCGGTTACGGGGGAACACCGGGGAGCTGTTTTTT. This sequence encodes CASARLRGNTGELFF.

The rearrangement joins TRBV9 to TRBJ2-1; D could derive from TRBD1 or TRBD2 (6 bases each). Germline V gene lookup returns CDR1 SGDLS and CDR2 YYNGEE. The CDR3 has 15 residues. Trimming pared 3 bases from V and 0 bases from J, leaving 10 bases between. In DNA form, the CDR3 reads TGTGCCAGCAGCGAGAGGGGGGACTCCTACAATGAGCAGTTCTTC. Translating it yields CASSERGDSYNEQFF. The variable domain in full, with the rest retrieved from reference TRBV9 and TRBJ2-1, is DSGVTQTPKHLITATGQRVTLRCSPRSGDLSVYWYQQSLDQGLQFLIQYYNGEERAKGNILERFSAQQFPDLHSELNLSSLELGDSALYFCASSERGDSYNEQFFGPGTRLTVL.

The chain has TRBV11-2 and TRBJ2-7; 7 bases fit TRBD1. The CDR3 is 14 amino acids. Germline CDR1 and CDR2: SGHAT and FQNNGV. Germline trimming cut 4 bases from V and 2 bases from J; bases unmatched to any gene: 5. CDR3 loop: CASSSGGRAYEQYF. CDR3 nucleotide sequence: TGTGCCAGCAGCTCAGGGGGAAGGGCCTACGAGCAGTACTTC.

The chain joins TRBV15 to TRBJ1-3, with 12 bases fitting TRBD1. CDR1 and CDR2 from the germline V gene are LNHNV and YYDKDF (reference sequence). J gave up 2 bases and V 4 bases, and 6 bases lay outside the gene matches. The CDR3 spans 17 residues. The CDR3 nucleotides are TGTGCCACCAGCACGCGGGACAGGGGGCGCACTGGAAACACCATATATTTT. This translates into CATSTRDRGRTGNTIYF. The complete variable domain, with remaining parts taken from reference TRBV15 and TRBJ1-3, reads DAMVIQNPRYQVTQFGKPVTLSCSQTLNHNVMYWYQQKSSQAPKLLFHYYDKDFNNEADTPDNFQSRRPNTSFCFLDIRSPGLGDTAMYLCATSTRDRGRTGNTIYFGEGSWLTVV.